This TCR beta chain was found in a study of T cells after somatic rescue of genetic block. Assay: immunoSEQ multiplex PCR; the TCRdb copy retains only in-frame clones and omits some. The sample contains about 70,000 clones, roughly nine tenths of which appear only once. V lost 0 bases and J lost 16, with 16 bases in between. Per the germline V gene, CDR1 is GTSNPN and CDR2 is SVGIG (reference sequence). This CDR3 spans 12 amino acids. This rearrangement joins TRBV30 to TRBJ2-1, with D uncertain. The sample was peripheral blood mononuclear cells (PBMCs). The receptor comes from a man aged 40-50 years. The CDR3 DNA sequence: TGTGCCTGGAGTGTAAGGGCAGGCCGCATCTTCTTC. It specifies CAWSVRAGRIFF.